Described below is a single T cell receptor beta chain sequence and its context. TCRdb called the RACE reads again in MiXCR, with one record for every CDR3 protein. The data show over 300,000 distinct CDR3 sequences, with 4.5% to 5.5% seen just once and around 2.6% held by the top ten. This sample stems from a study of human T cells and chemical hapten exposure. Time point noted: pre-sensitization, week 0. Regarding treatment: therapeutic diphenylcyclopropenone sensitization with weekly scalp DPC. The ends were cut back, 4 bases at V and 2 bases at J, with 12 bases in the middle. The CDR3 runs to 14 residues. Germline CDR1 DFQATT, CDR2 SNEGSKA (reference sequence).

The chain has TRBV20-1 and TRBJ2-1; tentatively, D is TRBD2 (5 bases). The origin of this receptor is a woman in her forties or fifties with alopecia areata. Some clones in this sample may be carry-over from other donors' samples. Material: whole blood, obtained in connection with sensitization to the hapten diphenylcyclopropenone (DPC). The CDR3 DNA follows: TGCAGTGCTACCGGACTCTATACCTACAATGAGCAGTTCTTC. It yields the protein CSATGLYTYNEQFF.